This T cell receptor (beta chain) comes out of a study of naive and memory T cell subsets. The SP2 primer and nested alpha and beta constant region primers amplified ligated cDNA in four rounds. Alpha and beta constant region primers primed reverse transcription for blood and skin samples. MiXCR, applied by TCRdb to the UMI-ligation and nested PCR reads, yields one record per CDR3 protein. There are around 37,000 distinct CDR3 sequences in the sample; approximately 10% occur only once, and around 3.9% lies in the top ten. CDR1 and CDR2 (germline): SNHLY, FYNNEI. The V end was cut by 7 bases, the J end by 0 bases, with 13 bases between. The CDR3 length is 14 residues. This clonotype has more than one count but fewer than ten. Treatment indicated: skin biopsy from PPD injection site in Mantoux-positive individual. A UMI-containing oligonucleotide was joined by 3' ligation to the TCR cDNA template.

This TCR was recovered from an adult in good health. This material consisted of skin, taken from a tuberculin skin test site. The rearrangement links TRBV2 to TRBJ2-7; D ambiguous. The DNA of the CDR3 is TGTGCCAGCACCCCCGGGTATCCCTCCTACGAGCAGTACTTC. Encoded protein: CASTPGYPSYEQYF.